The next 29 T cell receptor beta chains were all read from a single sample in a study of blood T cell repertoires in COVID-19 (dated by TCRdb to 2019 to 2021). Libraries were constructed by the immunoSEQ multiplex PCR assay. Drawn from immuneACCESS, this table holds only the in-frame rearrangements with V and J called that TCRdb kept. Clones are partly lost; checked studies trace under half to an unresolved V gene and leave the rest unexplained. Within this sample are some 250,000 clones, with roughly four fifths of them counted one time only. The biggest ten clones account for 4% to 5.5% of the sample. The material sequenced was peripheral blood. The receptors stem from a man aged 50-60 years with active or convalescent COVID-19.

Concerning this clone: Relative to the germline gene, one junction end is altered; a read error may explain this. Here the CDR3 reads CARSQERRGGYEQYF. Written as DNA, the CDR3 is TGCGCCCGCAGCCAAGAACGACGGGGGGGATACGAGCAGTACTTC. V is TRBV4-3 and J is TRBJ2-7; 8 bases match TRBD2. This CDR3 has 15 residues. Per germline, CDR1 LGHNA and CDR2 YSLEER.

The chain links TRBV15 to TRBJ2-5; 8 nucleotides line up with TRBD1. Germline loops: CDR1 LNHNV, CDR2 YYDKDF (reference sequence). CDR3 length equals 16 residues. V lost 0 bases and J lost 3; bases outside the gene matches: 6. The DNA of the CDR3 is TGTGCCACCAGCAGAGATCTAGGGACAGGAAAAGAGACCCAGTACTTC. Protein sequence: CATSRDLGTGKETQYF.

The chain recombines TRBV6-5 with TRBJ2-1; TRBD1 matches at 11 bases. J was trimmed by 8 bases and V by 4 bases; bases with no gene match: 10. This CDR3 region has 16 residues. Per the germline V gene, CDR1 is MNHEY and CDR2 is SVGAGI. The CDR3, as DNA: TGTGCCAGCAGTTCCCCGGACAGGGGGCAATGCGATGAGCAGTTCTTC. Translating gives CASSSPDRGQCDEQFF.

The chain uses TRBV2 and TRBJ2-5; maybe TRBD2 (6 bases). From germline, CDR1 is SNHLY and CDR2 FYNNEI. The V and J ends lost 11 bases and 3 bases respectively, with 16 bases between them. The CDR3 contains 13 residues. The CDR3 coding sequence is TGTGCCGGCTGTCGTACGGGGGAAGAGACCCAGTACTTC. It translates to CAGCRTGEETQYF.

V is TRBV30 and J is TRBJ2-3, with TRBD2 identical over 7 bases. CDR3 size: 14 residues. The V segment lost 3 bases and the J segment 4 bases; nucleotides outside the gene matches: 7. Germline CDR1 is GTSNPN and CDR2 is SVGIG (reference sequence). CDR3 sequence (DNA): TGTGCCTGGAGCCGGGACCGGGGGGCAGATACGCAGTATTTT. Amino acids: CAWSRDRGADTQYF. The whole variable domain, remainder taken from reference TRBV30 and TRBJ2-3, is SQTIHQWPATLVQPVGSPLSLECTVEGTSNPNLYWYRQAAGRGLQLLFYSVGIGQISSEVPQNLSASRPQDRQFILSSKKLLLSDSGFYLCAWSRDRGADTQYFGPGTRLTVL.

V gene TRBV5-4 combines with J gene TRBJ2-7; 8 positions match TRBD1. The J segment lost 4 bases and the V segment lost 4 bases, leaving 7 bases of the junction unmatched. Per the germline V gene, CDR1 is SGHNT and CDR2 is YYREEE (reference sequence). The CDR3 runs 14 residues. CDR3 amino acids: CASSQDRGRYEQYF. DNA of the CDR3: TGTGCCAGCAGCCAAGACAGGGGAAGGTACGAGCAGTACTTC.

V and J are TRBV19 and TRBJ2-1; 15 nucleotides line up with TRBD2. The germline gives CDR1 LNHDA, CDR2 SQIVND (reference sequence). The CDR3 consists of 17 residues. V was clipped by 5 bases and J by 4 bases; unmatched bases: 6. The CDR3 here is CASSGTSGGPRYNEQFF. The CDR3 DNA is TGTGCCAGTAGTGGGACTAGCGGGGGGCCTAGATACAATGAGCAGTTCTTC.

The CDR3 bases are TGCGCCAGCAGCCTCCGGGGGCAGGGGGGCGGCTACACCTTC. Translation: CASSLRGQGGGYTF. The genes are TRBV5-1 and TRBJ1-2; TRBD1 matches 7 bases. Germline-derived CDR1 and CDR2 are SGHRS and YFSETQ. After removal of 4 bases from V and 8 bases from J, the junction contained 11 bases not matched to a gene. This CDR3 is built from 14 residues.

V gene TRBV5-1 combines with J gene TRBJ1-2, with D perhaps matching TRBD1 (6 bases). This CDR3 is 13 amino acids long. Trimming stripped 3 bases from V and 1 base from J, with 7 bases between. Germline values: CDR1 SGHRS, CDR2 YFSETQ. The CDR3 coding sequence is TGCGCCAGCAGCTCACAGGGTAACTATGGCTACACCTTC. Protein: CASSSQGNYGYTF.

The V call is TRBV3-1 (or the pseudogene TRBV3-2), the J call TRBJ2-7; D remains unclear. Trimming stripped 1 base from V and 6 bases from J, with 4 bases between. The CDR3 has 11 residues. Germline assignment: CDR1 LGHDT and CDR2 YNNKEL (reference sequence). CDR3 bases: TGTGCCAGCAGCCAAGCGGGCGAGCAGTACTTC. Translating it yields CASSQAGEQYF.

Here the CDR3 reads CASAQGMNTEAFF. The CDR3 DNA reads as TGTGCCAGTGCACAGGGGATGAACACTGAAGCTTTCTTT. J is TRBJ1-1 and V is TRBV2, with TRBD1 matching over 7 bases. CDR1 SNHLY and CDR2 FYNNEI come from the germline V gene. J lost 0 bases, V lost 9 bases, and 4 bases had no gene match. CDR3 size: 13 residues.

The V call is TRBV7-2, the J call TRBJ2-1, with TRBD2 matching 10 bases. The CDR3 runs to 15 residues. Germline trimming cut 5 bases from V and 8 bases from J; bases unmatched to any gene: 9. Looked up from germline, CDR1 is SGHTA and CDR2 is FQGNSA. Here the CDR3 DNA reads TGTGCCAGCAGCATGAGCGGGGGGGCCGTATATGAGCAGTTCTTC. This codes for CASSMSGGAVYEQFF.

The chain has TRBV19 and TRBJ2-1; D is perhaps TRBD1 (6 bases). The CDR3 totals 13 residues. Germline V CDR1 and CDR2: LNHDA, SQIVND (reference sequence). Trimming removed 5 bases from V and 8 bases from J, with 13 bases in between. The CDR3 region has the DNA TGTGCCAGTAGTGCCCGACAGGTGGATGAGCAGTTCTTC. Translation: CASSARQVDEQFF.

V gene TRBV6-5 combines with J gene TRBJ1-2; no clear D gene. Trimming shortened V by 8 bases and J by 2 bases, and 9 bases separated the two germline ends. The CDR3 runs 12 residues. Germline assignment: CDR1 MNHEY and CDR2 SVGAGI. As DNA, the CDR3 is TGTGCCAGCCTCTCGAGAAACTATGGCTACACCTTC. Protein sequence: CASLSRNYGYTF.

This clone was observed once. This sequence joins TRBV7-7 and TRBJ2-1; 9 bases are a match to TRBD1. Germline lookup yields CDR1 SSHAT and CDR2 FNYEAQ (reference sequence). Trimming at V came to 5 bases and at J to 8 bases, leaving 13 bases not matched to a gene. CDR3 length: 16 amino acids. The CDR3: CASSEQGAAVLDEQFF. In DNA, the CDR3 is TGTGCCAGCAGCGAACAGGGGGCTGCTGTGTTGGATGAGCAGTTCTTC.

J is TRBJ2-5 and V is TRBV7-3; the D gene is possibly TRBD1 (7 bases). The V gene lost 5 bases and the J gene lost 5 bases, with 15 bases spanning the gap. Germline values: CDR1 SGHTA, CDR2 FQGTGA. This CDR3 spans 14 amino acids. CDR3 nucleotide sequence: TGTGCCAGCAGCCAGGGGGGCCGTTTGGAGACCCAGTACTTC. It specifies CASSQGGRLETQYF.

The chain uses TRBV9 and TRBJ1-2; D call uncertain. Germline values: CDR1 SGDLS, CDR2 YYNGEE. CDR3 length equals 16 residues. The germline V and J ends were trimmed by 0 bases and 0 bases, with 12 bases remaining between them. CDR3 DNA: TGTGCCAGCAGCGTAGGTATCGGGGTTGCTAACTATGGCTACACCTTC. Translation: CASSVGIGVANYGYTF.

This sequence joins TRBV19 and TRBJ1-4; possible D gene TRBD1, 5 bases. Germline-derived CDR1 and CDR2 are LNHDA and SQIVND (reference sequence). The V end was cut by 6 bases, the J end by 6 bases, with 17 bases between. This CDR3 has 15 residues. The CDR3 bases are TGTGCCAGTAGCCCGTCGCCAGGGTGGGATGAAAAACTGTTTTTT. It translates to CASSPSPGWDEKLFF.

The chain joins TRBV6-6 to TRBJ1-5, with 7 positions matching TRBD1. Per the germline V gene, CDR1 is MNHNY and CDR2 is SVGAGI (reference sequence). The CDR3 runs 16 residues. J gave up 0 bases and V 4 bases, and 6 bases lay outside the gene matches. The CDR3 nucleotides are TGTGCCAGCAGTTCGGGACAGCTCTATAGCAATCAGCCCCAGCATTTT. This translates into CASSSGQLYSNQPQHF.

The DNA of the CDR3 is TGTGCCAGCAGCCCCTCGGTGGAGGGAGGTTCACCCCTCCACTTT. It yields the protein CASSPSVEGGSPLHF. The rearrangement uses TRBV3-1 (or the pseudogene TRBV3-2) and TRBJ1-6, with D uncertain. The CDR3 totals 15 residues. The V gene lost 4 bases and the J gene lost 9 bases, with 16 bases spanning the gap. Germline V CDR1 and CDR2: LGHDT, YNNKEL (reference sequence).

In its sample, this clone was seen a few times. This chain connects TRBV3-1 (or the pseudogene TRBV3-2) to TRBJ1-3; possibly TRBD1 for D (5 bases). The CDR3 loop spans 14 amino acids. Trimming removed 6 bases at V and 2 bases at J, with 11 bases between. Germline loops: CDR1 LGHDT, CDR2 YNNKEL (reference sequence). The CDR3 sequence: CASRGVETGNTIYF. In DNA, the CDR3 is TGTGCCAGCAGAGGGGTGGAAACTGGAAACACCATATATTTT.

The CDR3 loop reads CASSIGLAGAFYEQYF. The CDR3 nucleotides are TGTGCCAGCAGCATCGGTCTAGCGGGGGCCTTCTACGAGCAGTACTTC. This chain connects TRBV7-2 to TRBJ2-7; 10 bases align to TRBD2. The V and J ends lost 5 bases and 3 bases, in that order; junction bases with no gene match: 10. CDR1 and CDR2 from the germline V gene are SGHTA and FQGNSA. The CDR3 is made up of 16 amino acids.

This sequence joins TRBV5-1 and TRBJ2-3; a weak D match, TRBD2 (6 bases). The CDR3 is made up of 14 amino acids. The V end lost 5 bases, the J end lost 0 bases, and 10 bases lay between the germline ends. Germline CDR1 is SGHRS and CDR2 is YFSETQ. The CDR3 coding sequence is TGCGCCAGCAGTCGGGAGCTTAGCACAGATACGCAGTATTTT. Translated: CASSRELSTDTQYF.

The chain has TRBV5-6 and TRBJ2-3; possibly TRBD2 for D (6 bases). The length of the CDR3 is 13 residues. Germline V gene sequence: CDR1 SGHDT, CDR2 YYEEEE. The V end was cut by 5 bases, the J end by 7 bases, with 14 bases between. CDR3 bases: TGTGCCAGCAGGGACTATTTAGGGAATACGCAGTATTTT. Residues: CASRDYLGNTQYF. Complete variable domain (other parts from reference TRBV5-6 and TRBJ2-3): DAGVTQSPTHLIKTRGQQVTLRCSPKSGHDTVSWYQQALGQGPQFIFQYYEEEERQRGNFPDRFSGHQFPNYSSELNVNALLLGDSALYLCASRDYLGNTQYFGPGTRLTVL.

This clone was recorded once. Written as DNA, the CDR3 is TGTGCCAGCAGTTTATTAGCGCTACAGTACAATGAGCAGTTCTTC. Translation gives CASSLLALQYNEQFF. The V gene is TRBV28, the J gene TRBJ2-1, with D possibly matching TRBD2 (5 bases). Germline V gene data show CDR1 as MDHEN and CDR2 as SYDVKM. Trimming took 1 base from V and 4 from J, leaving 11 bases between them. The CDR3 is made up of 15 amino acids.

The chain uses TRBV18 and TRBJ1-2, with TRBD1 as a possible D gene (5 bases). Germline assignment: CDR1 KGHSH and CDR2 LQKENI. V dropped 2 bases and J dropped 11 bases, with 18 bases sitting between them. This CDR3 is 14 amino acids long. CDR3 in amino acids: CASSPAGRLIGYTF. The CDR3 nucleotides read TGTGCCAGCTCACCAGCGGGGCGTCTTATTGGATACACCTTC.

This chain joins TRBV28 and TRBJ1-3; 7 nucleotides align to TRBD1. The CDR3 has 18 residues. V shed 7 bases, J shed 1 base, and the junction held 16 bases outside the gene matches. Germline CDR1 reads MDHEN; CDR2 reads SYDVKM. As DNA, the CDR3 is TGTGCCAGCACCGAAATCGGCCCGGGACAGAGGTCTGGAAACACCATATATTTT. This translates into CASTEIGPGQRSGNTIYF.

This chain uses TRBV6-6 with TRBJ2-7, with 10 bases lining up with TRBD1. The CDR3 is made up of 15 amino acids. The J segment lost 4 bases and the V segment lost 5 bases, leaving 8 bases of the junction unmatched. The germline V gene has CDR1 MNHNY and CDR2 SVGAGI (reference sequence). CDR3 DNA sequence: TGTGCCAGCAGTCCAGGACAGGGGGGAAAGTACGAGCAGTACTTC. The encoded protein is CASSPGQGGKYEQYF.

The chain links TRBV5-4 to TRBJ1-2, with D possibly being TRBD1 (6 bases). Trimming took off 2 bases at V and 2 bases at J, with 19 bases between the two ends. The CDR3 is 17 residues long. Germline CDR1 reads SGHNT; CDR2 reads YYREEE (reference sequence). CDR3 in DNA: TGTGCCAGCAGCTTCAACAGGGCTCGGTCGGGGAACTATGGCTACACCTTC. It yields the protein CASSFNRARSGNYGYTF.